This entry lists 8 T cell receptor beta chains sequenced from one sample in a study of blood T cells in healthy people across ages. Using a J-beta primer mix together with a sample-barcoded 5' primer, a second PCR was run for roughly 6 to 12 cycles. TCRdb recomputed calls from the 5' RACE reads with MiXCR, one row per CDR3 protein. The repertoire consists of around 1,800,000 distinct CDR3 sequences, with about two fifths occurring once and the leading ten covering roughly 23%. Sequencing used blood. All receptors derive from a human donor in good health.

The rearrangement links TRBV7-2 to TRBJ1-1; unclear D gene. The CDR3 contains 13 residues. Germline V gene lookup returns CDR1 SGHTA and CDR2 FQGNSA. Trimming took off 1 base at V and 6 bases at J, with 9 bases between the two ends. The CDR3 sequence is CASSLERGAEAFF. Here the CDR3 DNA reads TGTGCCAGCAGCTTAGAGCGAGGTGCTGAAGCTTTCTTT.

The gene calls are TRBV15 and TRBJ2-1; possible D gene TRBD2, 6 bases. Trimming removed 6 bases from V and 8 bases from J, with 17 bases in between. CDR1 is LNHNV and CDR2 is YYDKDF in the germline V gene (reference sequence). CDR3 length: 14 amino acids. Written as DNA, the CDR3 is TGTGCCACCAGTCCTAAAGGAGGGTCAGATGAGCAGTTCTTC. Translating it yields CATSPKGGSDEQFF.

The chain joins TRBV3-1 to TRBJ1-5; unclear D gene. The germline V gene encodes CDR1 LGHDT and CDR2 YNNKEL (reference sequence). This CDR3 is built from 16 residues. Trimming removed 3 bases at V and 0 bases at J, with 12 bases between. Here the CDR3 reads CASSQEPIYSNQPQHF. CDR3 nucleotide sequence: TGTGCCAGCAGCCAGGAACCTATCTATAGCAATCAGCCCCAGCATTTT.

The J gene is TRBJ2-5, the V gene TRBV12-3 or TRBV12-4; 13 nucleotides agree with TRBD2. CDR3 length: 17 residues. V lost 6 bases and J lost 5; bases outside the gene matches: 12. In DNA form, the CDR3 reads TGTGCCAGCAGAACCCGGACTAGCGGGGGCTTGTCGGAGACCCAGTACTTC. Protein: CASRTRTSGGLSETQYF.

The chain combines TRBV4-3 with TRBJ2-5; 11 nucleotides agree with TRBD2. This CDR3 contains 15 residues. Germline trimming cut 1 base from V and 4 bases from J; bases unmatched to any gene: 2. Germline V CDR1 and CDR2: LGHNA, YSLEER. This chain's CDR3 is CASSQASGGSETQYF. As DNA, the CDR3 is TGCGCCAGCAGCCAAGCTAGCGGGGGGTCAGAGACCCAGTACTTC.

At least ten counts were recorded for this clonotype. The CDR3 sequence: CSATPRGRGQENIQYF. CDR3 coding DNA: TGCAGTGCAACCCCCCGCGGCAGGGGGCAGGAAAACATTCAGTACTTC. The chain links TRBV29-1 to TRBJ2-4; TRBD1 matches 8 bases. The germline gives CDR1 SQVTM, CDR2 ANQGSEA. The CDR3 has 16 amino acids. The full variable domain, in which reference TRBV29-1 and TRBJ2-4 provide the parts outside the CDR3, is SAVISQKPSRDICQRGTSLTIQCQVDSQVTMMFWYRQQPGQSLTLIATANQGSEATYESGFVIDKFPISRPNLTFSTLTVSNMSPEDSSIYLCSATPRGRGQENIQYFGAGTRLSVL.

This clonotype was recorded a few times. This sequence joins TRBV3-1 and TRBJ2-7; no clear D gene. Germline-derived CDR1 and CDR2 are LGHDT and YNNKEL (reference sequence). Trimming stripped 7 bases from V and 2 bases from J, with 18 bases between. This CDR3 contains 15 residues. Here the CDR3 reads CASTFGRAAAYEQYF. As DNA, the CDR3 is TGTGCCAGCACATTCGGTAGGGCGGCAGCCTACGAGCAGTACTTC.

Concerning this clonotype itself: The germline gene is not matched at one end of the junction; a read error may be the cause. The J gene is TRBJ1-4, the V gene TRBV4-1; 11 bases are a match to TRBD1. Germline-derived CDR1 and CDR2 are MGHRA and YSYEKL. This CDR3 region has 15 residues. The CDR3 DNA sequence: TGCGCCGGCAGCCAAGGGGACAGGGGGGGTGAAAAACTGTTTTTT. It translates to CAGSQGDRGGEKLFF.